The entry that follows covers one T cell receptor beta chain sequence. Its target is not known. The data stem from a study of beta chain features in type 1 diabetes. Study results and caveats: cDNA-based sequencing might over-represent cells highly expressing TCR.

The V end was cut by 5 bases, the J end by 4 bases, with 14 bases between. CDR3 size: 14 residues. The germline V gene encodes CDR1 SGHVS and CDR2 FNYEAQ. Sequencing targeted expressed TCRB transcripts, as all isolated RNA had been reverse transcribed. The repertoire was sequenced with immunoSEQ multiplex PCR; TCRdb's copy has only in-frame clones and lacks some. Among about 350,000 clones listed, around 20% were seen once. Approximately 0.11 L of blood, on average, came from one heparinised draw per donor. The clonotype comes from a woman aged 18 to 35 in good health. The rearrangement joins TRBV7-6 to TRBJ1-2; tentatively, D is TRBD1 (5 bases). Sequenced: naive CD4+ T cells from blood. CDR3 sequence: CASSPYDGGYGYTF. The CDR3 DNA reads TGTGCCAGCAGCCCCTATGACGGGGGCTATGGCTACACCTTC.